Following are 24 T cell receptor beta chains from one sample sequenced in a study of shared clonotypes between healthy human individuals. Generated by immunoSEQ multiplex PCR, the TCRdb table keeps only in-frame clones and is missing some. The sample has over 1.5 million clones, 95% to 99% seen once; the top ten hold around 0.47%. The sequenced material came from naive CD4+ T cells sorted from blood. As for subset: CD45RA+ positively selected. These receptors originate from a man under 40 in good health.

This clone occurred a few times. The rearrangement links TRBV7-9 to TRBJ1-4; D is ambiguous. Germline-derived CDR1 and CDR2 are SEHNR and FQNEAQ (reference sequence). The CDR3 sequence is 16 residues long. The germline V and J ends were trimmed by 5 bases and 8 bases, with 21 bases remaining between them. The CDR3 here is CASSPNMDKVYEKLFF. The CDR3 nucleotides read TGTGCCAGCAGCCCAAACATGGATAAGGTCTACGAAAAACTGTTTTTT.

Concerning this clone: The same CDR3 also results from other DNA sequences found in this sample. V gene TRBV7-8 combines with J gene TRBJ2-1; D is perhaps TRBD1 or TRBD2 (6 bases each). This CDR3 spans 15 amino acids. V dropped 5 bases and J dropped 1 base, with 12 bases sitting between them. Germline V lookup: CDR1 SGHVS, CDR2 FQNEAQ. The CDR3: CASSPRGGSYNEQFF. CDR3 nucleotides: TGTGCCAGCAGCCCCAGAGGGGGGTCCTACAATGAGCAGTTCTTC.

The V gene is TRBV6-5, the J gene TRBJ2-7, with D perhaps TRBD1 or TRBD2 (6 bases each). Germline-derived CDR1 and CDR2 are MNHEY and SVGAGI. The CDR3 sequence is 15 residues long. V lost 4 bases to trimming and J lost 4 bases, with 17 bases between them. CDR3 bases: TGTGCCAGCAGTTTAGGGGGGAGTTTCATTTACGAGCAGTACTTC. Translated, it gives CASSLGGSFIYEQYF.

This clone was seen just once. V is TRBV7-2 and J is TRBJ2-7; D gene unclear. This CDR3 spans 11 amino acids. Trimming cost V 5 bases and J 4 bases, with 6 bases left between them. The germline V gene has CDR1 SGHTA and CDR2 FQGNSA. In DNA form, the CDR3 reads TGTGCCAGCAGCGAGAGGTACGAGCAGTACTTC. This translates into CASSERYEQYF.

The V call is TRBV7-9, the J call TRBJ2-7; maybe TRBD2 (5 bases). Germline V gene lookup returns CDR1 SEHNR and CDR2 FQNEAQ (reference sequence). The CDR3 runs to 14 residues. V lost 1 base and J 3 bases, leaving 10 bases between the germline ends. The CDR3 coding sequence is TGTGCCAGCAGCTTAGGAAAAGGGAGCTACGAGCAGTACTTC. Translating it yields CASSLGKGSYEQYF.

The chain uses TRBV18 and TRBJ1-2; 7 bases fit TRBD1. The germline gives CDR1 KGHSH, CDR2 LQKENI. CDR3 length: 17 amino acids. J lost 0 bases, V lost 4 bases, and 11 bases had no gene match. The CDR3 nucleotides are TGTGCCAGCTCACTGCTCGGGGGACAGTTAACTAACTATGGCTACACCTTC. Translating gives CASSLLGGQLTNYGYTF.

The rearrangement uses TRBV11-2 and TRBJ2-7, with unresolved D. Germline V gene lookup returns CDR1 SGHAT and CDR2 FQNNGV. Trimming took off 4 bases at V and 0 bases at J, with 10 bases between the two ends. The CDR3 contains 14 residues. CDR3 coding DNA: TGTGCCAGCAGCTCTCTTAAAAGCTCCTACGAGCAGTACTTC. Translating gives CASSSLKSSYEQYF.

The rearrangement joins TRBV14 to TRBJ2-3; D is possibly TRBD1 (6 bases). Germline V lookup: CDR1 SGHDN, CDR2 FVKESK. V lost 5 bases to trimming and J lost 4 bases, with 10 bases between them. The CDR3 length is 13 residues. CDR3 in amino acids: CASSLRGSDTQYF. CDR3 in DNA: TGTGCCAGCAGCTTAAGGGGGTCAGATACGCAGTATTTT.

With respect to this clone: Other DNA sequences within the sample encode an identical CDR3. V and J are TRBV5-1 and TRBJ2-5; TRBD1 matches 8 bases. The CDR3 loop spans 15 amino acids. The V gene's germline CDR1 is SGHRS and CDR2 YFSETQ. Germline trimming cut 0 bases from V and 4 bases from J; bases unmatched to any gene: 5. CDR3 bases: TGCGCCAGCAGCTTGGATGGACAGGGCTTAGAGACCCAGTACTTC. Residues: CASSLDGQGLETQYF. The whole variable domain, remainder taken from reference TRBV5-1 and TRBJ2-5, is KAGVTQTPRYLIKTRGQQVTLSCSPISGHRSVSWYQQTPGQGLQFLFEYFSETQRNKGNFPGRFSGRQFSNSRSEMNVSTLELGDSALYLCASSLDGQGLETQYFGPGTRLLVL.

V is TRBV10-3 and J is TRBJ2-6, with 8 bases identical to TRBD1. CDR3 length: 15 amino acids. Germline V gene lookup returns CDR1 ENHRY and CDR2 SYGVKD. V lost 4 bases to trimming and J lost 3 bases; unmatched junction nucleotides: 2. CDR3 DNA sequence: TGTGCCATCAGTGGACAGGGGAATGGGGCCAACGTCCTGACTTTC. Translation: CAISGQGNGANVLTF.

This sequence joins TRBV6-5 and TRBJ1-5, with TRBD1 as a possible D gene (6 bases). This CDR3 has 14 amino acids. V was pared by 6 bases and J by 4 bases, with 13 bases between. CDR1 MNHEY and CDR2 SVGAGI come from the germline V gene. CDR3 sequence (DNA): TGTGCCAGCAGCAGGCCGGGACAAAATCAGCCCCAGCATTTT. Amino acid sequence: CASSRPGQNQPQHF.

The CDR3 DNA reads as TGTGCCAGCAGCCAGTTGGGGAGGGGAGAGGCCAACTATGGCTACACCTTC. Translated, it gives CASSQLGRGEANYGYTF. The chain combines TRBV14 with TRBJ1-2; weak D call: TRBD1 (5 bases). The length of the CDR3 is 17 residues. V dropped 3 bases and J dropped 2 bases, with 19 bases sitting between them. The germline CDR1 and CDR2 sequences are SGHDN and FVKESK.

V and J are TRBV2 and TRBJ2-3; D gene uncertain. The CDR3 runs to 12 residues. Germline V gives CDR1 SNHLY, CDR2 FYNNEI. Between the trimmed V and J ends, which lost 4 bases and 6 bases, there was a span of 8 bases. This CDR3 reads CASSVAWDTQYF. The CDR3 bases are TGTGCCAGCAGTGTTGCCTGGGATACGCAGTATTTT.

The chain employs TRBV5-4 and TRBJ2-1, with 13 bases identical to TRBD2. J lost 4 bases, V lost 4 bases, and 2 bases had no gene match. CDR1 SGHNT and CDR2 YYREEE come from the germline V gene (reference sequence). The CDR3 consists of 15 residues. The CDR3 reads CASSRTSGGYNEQFF. Here the CDR3 DNA reads TGTGCCAGCAGCCGGACTAGCGGGGGATACAATGAGCAGTTCTTC.

The J gene is TRBJ2-7, the V gene TRBV18, with a tentative D call TRBD1 (6 bases). There are 16 residues in the CDR3. Germline CDR1 KGHSH, CDR2 LQKENI. Trimming removed 3 bases from V and 2 bases from J, with 17 bases in between. CDR3 nucleotide sequence: TGTGCCAGCTCACCTACAGGGTCGAACCGGGCCTACGAGCAGTACTTC. Encoded protein: CASSPTGSNRAYEQYF.

The chain recombines TRBV4-3 with TRBJ2-2; 9 bases are shared with TRBD2. The germline V gene has CDR1 LGHNA and CDR2 YSLEER. J lost 7 bases, V lost 0 bases, and 12 bases had no gene match. This CDR3 has 18 residues. CDR3: CASSQEGYQAGGLGELFF. As DNA, the CDR3 is TGCGCCAGCAGCCAAGAGGGATACCAAGCGGGAGGTCTCGGGGAGCTGTTTTTT.

The chain uses TRBV6-5 and TRBJ2-7; D gene unclear. The CDR3 has 14 residues. V was pared by 1 base and J by 1 base, with 8 bases between. Germline assignment: CDR1 MNHEY and CDR2 SVGAGI. CDR3 in DNA: TGTGCCAGCAGTTACTTCTCCCAGTCCTACGAGCAGTACTTC. This codes for CASSYFSQSYEQYF.

This rearrangement joins TRBV6-4 to TRBJ2-1; perhaps TRBD2 as D (5 bases). The ends were cut back, 3 bases at V and 4 bases at J, with 7 bases in the middle. CDR1 MRHNA and CDR2 SNTAGT come from the germline V gene. The CDR3 is 13 amino acids. DNA for the CDR3: TGTGCCAGCAGTGAAGCGGAGTACAATGAGCAGTTCTTC. Amino acid sequence: CASSEAEYNEQFF.

J is TRBJ1-5 and V is TRBV27; 7 bases align to TRBD1. V lost 5 bases, J lost 2 bases, and 6 bases stayed unmatched. The CDR3 has 15 amino acids. The germline gives CDR1 MNHEY, CDR2 SMNVEV (reference sequence). The CDR3 sequence is CASSHRGKGNQPQHF. The CDR3 DNA reads as TGTGCCAGCAGTCACAGGGGTAAGGGCAATCAGCCCCAGCATTTT.

This chain joins TRBV9 and TRBJ2-4, with D perhaps matching TRBD1 or TRBD2 (5 bases each). This CDR3 spans 14 amino acids. Germline values: CDR1 SGDLS, CDR2 YYNGEE. The germline V and J ends were trimmed by 6 bases and 7 bases, with 17 bases remaining between them. For the CDR3, the DNA is TGTGCCAGCACGCCCGGGACCCCGGGGAACATTCAGTACTTC. Translation: CASTPGTPGNIQYF.

The chain has TRBV29-1 and TRBJ2-7; possible D gene TRBD1, 5 bases. V dropped 4 bases and J dropped 2 bases, with 15 bases sitting between them. In germline, CDR1 is SQVTM, CDR2 ANQGSEA. CDR3 size: 14 residues. This CDR3 is CSVAPTDTPYEQYF. The CDR3, as DNA: TGCAGCGTTGCCCCGACAGATACTCCCTACGAGCAGTACTTC.

The genes are TRBV14 and TRBJ2-7, with D perhaps matching TRBD2 (6 bases). Trimming cost V 4 bases and J 4 bases, with 17 bases left between them. This CDR3 comprises 15 residues. In germline, CDR1 is SGHDN, CDR2 FVKESK. CDR3 coding DNA: TGTGCCAGCAGCCGAAGCGGGTCAGGGTCATACGAGCAGTACTTC. Translated, it gives CASSRSGSGSYEQYF. Based on the CDR3 plus reference TRBV14 and TRBJ2-7, the full variable domain is EAGVTQFPSHSVIEKGQTVTLRCDPISGHDNLYWYRRVMGKEIKFLLHFVKESKQDESGMPNNRFLAERTGGTYSTLKVQPAELEDSGVYFCASSRSGSGSYEQYFGPGTRLTVT.

The rearrangement uses TRBV2 and TRBJ2-3, with 11 bases fitting TRBD2. This CDR3 is built from 17 residues. Trimming removed 4 bases from V and 1 base from J; junction bases left unmatched: 7. Germline V lookup: CDR1 SNHLY, CDR2 FYNNEI. The CDR3: CASSATSGSPGTDTQYF. DNA of the CDR3: TGTGCCAGCAGTGCAACTAGCGGGAGTCCCGGCACAGATACGCAGTATTTT.

This sequence joins TRBV30 and TRBJ1-4, with a tentative D call TRBD1 (6 bases). Trimming pared 2 bases from V and 7 bases from J, leaving 23 bases between. CDR1 GTSNPN and CDR2 SVGIG come from the germline V gene (reference sequence). The CDR3 totals 17 residues. The CDR3, as DNA: TGTGCCTGGAGTAGTGGGCCGGACAGTGAGTCGGGTGAAAAACTGTTTTTT. This encodes CAWSSGPDSESGEKLFF.